This entry lists 29 T cell receptor beta chains sequenced from one sample in a study of blood T cell repertoires in COVID-19. Clones were read by immunoSEQ multiplex PCR, and TCRdb kept only the in-frame ones, dropping some. This table has roughly 440,000 clones, 88% appearing once. The sample taken for sequencing was peripheral blood. All receptors come from a woman between 50 and 59 years old with COVID-19, enrolled during active disease.

This rearrangement joins TRBV5-1 to TRBJ2-2, with 11 positions matching TRBD2. V trimming: 4 bases; J trimming: 0 bases; junction bases outside the gene matches: 2. Germline CDR1 SGHRS, CDR2 YFSETQ. The CDR3 consists of 16 residues. This CDR3 reads CASSLSGGANTGELFF. The DNA for the CDR3 is TGCGCCAGCAGCCTTAGCGGGGGGGCGAACACCGGGGAGCTGTTTTTT. The complete variable domain, with remaining parts taken from reference TRBV5-1 and TRBJ2-2, reads KAGVTQTPRYLIKTRGQQVTLSCSPISGHRSVSWYQQTPGQGLQFLFEYFSETQRNKGNFPGRFSGRQFSNSRSEMNVSTLELGDSALYLCASSLSGGANTGELFFGEGSRLTVL.

V gene TRBV11-2 combines with J gene TRBJ2-7; 9 bases fit TRBD1. Unmatched junction bases numbered 9, after V lost 5 bases and J lost 4 bases. Germline CDR1 is SGHAT and CDR2 is FQNNGV. The CDR3 extends over 15 amino acids. The CDR3 DNA reads TGTGCCAGCAGCCTCTACCGACAGGGGGGTTACGAGCAGTACTTC. Amino acids: CASSLYRQGGYEQYF.

The chain uses TRBV5-1 and TRBJ1-4; D gene uncertain. In germline, CDR1 is SGHRS, CDR2 YFSETQ. This CDR3 has 15 amino acids. Trimming removed 0 bases from V and 7 bases from J, with 13 bases in between. CDR3 nucleotide sequence: TGCGCCAGCAGCTTGGCGGGTACTCAAGTTGAAAAACTGTTTTTT. Translated: CASSLAGTQVEKLFF.

This clone occurred a few times. This sequence joins TRBV3-1 (or the pseudogene TRBV3-2) and TRBJ2-2; D remains unclear. This CDR3 is built from 16 residues. Trimming stripped 6 bases from V and 2 bases from J, with 16 bases between. Per germline, CDR1 LGHDT and CDR2 YNNKEL (reference sequence). The CDR3 loop reads CASRRRPTNNTGELFF. CDR3 DNA: TGTGCCAGCAGGCGTCGTCCGACAAATAACACCGGGGAGCTGTTTTTT.

The sample holds one count of this clone. The chain couples TRBV14 to TRBJ1-1; perhaps TRBD1 as D (6 bases). Trimming stripped 3 bases from V and 6 bases from J, with 14 bases between. CDR1 is SGHDN, CDR2 FVKESK, per germline. There are 14 residues in the CDR3. CDR3 coding DNA: TGTGCCAGCAGCCAGTTAGAGAGGACAGCTGAAGCTTTCTTT. Its translation: CASSQLERTAEAFF.

This sequence joins TRBV9 and TRBJ1-1; possible D gene TRBD1, 5 bases. The ends were cut back, 4 bases at V and 4 bases at J, with 11 bases in the middle. The CDR3 sequence is 13 residues long. Germline lookup yields CDR1 SGDLS and CDR2 YYNGEE. The CDR3 protein is CASSTGGTTEAFF. The CDR3 region has the DNA TGTGCCAGCAGCACGGGGGGGACCACTGAAGCTTTCTTT.

The CDR3 sequence is CASSLWRVHTEAFF. The DNA of the CDR3 is TGTGCCAGCAGTTTATGGAGGGTCCACACTGAAGCTTTCTTT. This chain links TRBV28 with TRBJ1-1; D gene uncertain. Per germline, CDR1 MDHEN and CDR2 SYDVKM. CDR3 length equals 14 residues. Trimming cost V 0 bases and J 3 bases, with 8 bases left between them. Full variable domain (outside the CDR3, taken from reference TRBV28 and TRBJ1-1): DVKVTQSSRYLVKRTGEKVFLECVQDMDHENMFWYRQDPGLGLRLIYFSYDVKMKEKGDIPEGYSVSREKKERFSLILESASTNQTSMYLCASSLWRVHTEAFFGQGTRLTVV.

The chain combines TRBV5-4 with TRBJ1-2; TRBD1 might be the D (6 bases). The V end lost 4 bases, the J end lost 2 bases, and 12 bases lay between the germline ends. CDR1 and CDR2 from the germline V gene are SGHNT and YYREEE (reference sequence). This CDR3 region has 14 residues. The CDR3 DNA reads as TGTGCCAGCAGCCGCGACAGGCTGAACTATGGCTACACCTTC. Translation gives CASSRDRLNYGYTF.

This chain joins TRBV5-1 and TRBJ1-5, with D unclear. The length of the CDR3 is 16 residues. Trimming left V 6 bases short and J 1 base short, with 17 bases between. Germline CDR1 reads SGHRS; CDR2 reads YFSETQ. This CDR3 reads CASTMPPRGSNQPQHF. DNA for the CDR3: TGCGCCAGCACCATGCCACCACGGGGAAGCAATCAGCCCCAGCATTTT.

The V call is TRBV5-6, the J call TRBJ1-2; no clear D. Per germline, CDR1 SGHDT and CDR2 YYEEEE. The germline V and J ends were trimmed by 0 bases and 0 bases, with 12 bases remaining between them. This CDR3 has 16 residues. CDR3: CASSLAVRVSNYGYTF. In DNA, the CDR3 is TGTGCCAGCAGCTTGGCCGTCCGGGTCTCTAACTATGGCTACACCTTC.

The chain carries TRBV6-6 and TRBJ2-3; TRBD1 matches 8 bases. The germline V gene encodes CDR1 MNHNY and CDR2 SVGAGI (reference sequence). Trimming at V came to 4 bases and at J to 4 bases, leaving 7 bases not matched to a gene. The CDR3 totals 15 residues. This CDR3 reads CASSFSIQGADTQYF. Written as DNA, the CDR3 is TGTGCCAGCAGTTTTTCGATACAGGGGGCAGATACGCAGTATTTT.

This chain connects TRBV6-5 to TRBJ1-1; D remains ambiguous. CDR3 length equals 14 residues. V was pared by 6 bases and J by 0 bases, with 11 bases between. Germline V gene data show CDR1 as MNHEY and CDR2 as SVGAGI. The CDR3 nucleotides read TGTGCCAGCAGCGAGACACCCATGAACACTGAAGCTTTCTTT. Its translation: CASSETPMNTEAFF.

The chain's CDR3 is CAWSVLSPYGYTF. The DNA of the CDR3 is TGTGCCTGGAGTGTACTTAGTCCCTATGGCTACACCTTC. This chain joins TRBV30 and TRBJ1-2; D not certain. Germline CDR1 GTSNPN, CDR2 SVGIG (reference sequence). The germline V and J ends were trimmed by 0 bases and 4 bases, with 9 bases remaining between them. This CDR3 is 13 amino acids long.

This clone occurred once. V gene TRBV5-6 combines with J gene TRBJ1-1; D is undetermined. The germline gives CDR1 SGHDT, CDR2 YYEEEE. This CDR3 is built from 14 residues. V was pared by 4 bases and J by 3 bases, with 13 bases between. The CDR3 protein is CASSRGHHYTEAFF. The CDR3 DNA follows: TGTGCCAGCAGCCGCGGTCACCACTACACTGAAGCTTTCTTT.

This rearrangement joins TRBV6-5 to TRBJ2-3; no definite D call. Germline loops: CDR1 MNHEY, CDR2 SVGAGI. The V gene lost 10 bases and the J gene lost 3 bases, with 5 bases spanning the gap. The CDR3 has 10 residues. CDR3 in DNA: TGTGCCACCACTACAGATACGCAGTATTTT. This gives the protein CATTTDTQYF.

The sample holds a few counts of this clone. This chain joins TRBV3-1 (or the pseudogene TRBV3-2) and TRBJ2-5; possibly TRBD2 for D (5 bases). The CDR3 sequence is 16 residues long. Germline assignment: CDR1 LGHDT and CDR2 YNNKEL (reference sequence). Trimming left V 4 bases short and J 5 bases short, with 20 bases between. CDR3 in DNA: TGTGCCAGCAGCCCTCCTCCGCGAGGGTTCGGGGAGACCCAGTACTTC. Residues: CASSPPPRGFGETQYF.

This chain connects TRBV6-5 to TRBJ1-2; D unresolved. Trimming pared 4 bases from V and 3 bases from J, leaving 15 bases between. The CDR3 length is 15 residues. From germline, CDR1 is MNHEY and CDR2 SVGAGI. The CDR3 DNA reads TGTGCCAGCAGTTCCCGCGGAGTGGCGGACTATGGCTACACCTTC. It translates to CASSSRGVADYGYTF.

Only a few counts were recorded for this clone. The CDR3 bases are TGCGCCAGCAGCTTGATGGGACAGGCTGGGGAAAAACTGTTTTTT. This translates into CASSLMGQAGEKLFF. The V and J genes are TRBV5-1 and TRBJ1-4, with 8 positions matching TRBD1. The V segment lost 1 base and the J segment 8 bases; nucleotides outside the gene matches: 7. Germline CDR1 reads SGHRS; CDR2 reads YFSETQ. CDR3 length equals 15 residues.

The CDR3 reads CASSQGGTDNEKLFF. The DNA for the CDR3 is TGCGCCAGCAGCCAAGGGGGGACAGATAATGAAAAACTGTTTTTT. This chain joins TRBV4-1 and TRBJ1-4; 7 bases line up with TRBD1. The junction had 3 bases not matched to a gene; V was cut back by 1 base and J by 4 bases. The CDR3 runs 15 residues. Germline V CDR1 and CDR2: MGHRA, YSYEKL.

This chain joins TRBV19 and TRBJ1-6; TRBD1 matches 10 bases. CDR3 size: 16 residues. Germline CDR1 is LNHDA and CDR2 is SQIVND (reference sequence). V shed 3 bases, J shed 6 bases, and the junction held 5 bases outside the gene matches. The CDR3 DNA sequence: TGTGCCAGTAGTATCGGGACAGGGGTACCTAATTCACCCCTCCACTTT. Protein sequence: CASSIGTGVPNSPLHF.

The chain joins TRBV11-3 to TRBJ1-3; D remains ambiguous. Trimming shortened V by 1 base and J by 4 bases, and 14 bases separated the two germline ends. From germline, CDR1 is SGHNT and CDR2 YENEEA. This CDR3 has 16 amino acids. The CDR3 loop is CASSLGWGVWGNTIYF. CDR3 nucleotides: TGTGCCAGCAGCTTAGGTTGGGGAGTATGGGGAAACACCATATATTTT.

The rearrangement links TRBV19 to TRBJ2-7, with TRBD1 as a possible D gene (6 bases). Trimming stripped 6 bases from V and 0 bases from J, with 15 bases between. CDR1 and CDR2 from the germline V gene are LNHDA and SQIVND (reference sequence). The CDR3 has 15 residues. DNA for the CDR3: TGTGCCAGTAGCCAACAGGGAGATGCCTCCTACGAGCAGTACTTC. It encodes CASSQQGDASYEQYF.

The rearrangement links TRBV6-5 to TRBJ2-7; no definite D call. Germline V gene sequence: CDR1 MNHEY, CDR2 SVGAGI. The CDR3 totals 12 residues. V was shortened by 6 bases and J by 6 bases, with 12 bases between the two germline ends. This chain's CDR3 is CASSLNPSEQYF. DNA for the CDR3: TGTGCCAGCAGCCTTAATCCCAGCGAGCAGTACTTC.

This chain uses TRBV19 with TRBJ1-1; 7 nucleotides match TRBD1. CDR3 size: 15 residues. The V segment lost 7 bases and the J segment 5 bases; nucleotides outside the gene matches: 13. Germline V gives CDR1 LNHDA, CDR2 SQIVND (reference sequence). This chain's CDR3 is CASMGQKTGRTEAFF. DNA for the CDR3: TGTGCCAGTATGGGACAGAAAACGGGGAGGACTGAAGCTTTCTTT.

The chain uses TRBV5-4 and TRBJ1-2; tentatively, D is TRBD1 (5 bases). The germline V and J ends were trimmed by 4 bases and 6 bases, with 16 bases remaining between them. This CDR3 has 14 residues. CDR1 SGHNT and CDR2 YYREEE come from the germline V gene (reference sequence). CDR3 in amino acids: CASSGNQGRDGYTF. CDR3 bases: TGTGCCAGCAGCGGTAATCAGGGCCGTGATGGCTACACCTTC.

This rearrangement joins TRBV19 to TRBJ1-1; 8 bases agree with TRBD1. V was pared by 3 bases and J by 3 bases, with 6 bases of the junction left unmatched. Germline values: CDR1 LNHDA, CDR2 SQIVND (reference sequence). The CDR3 runs 15 residues. The CDR3 sequence is CASSMGTGGYTEAFF. CDR3 DNA sequence: TGTGCCAGTAGTATGGGGACAGGTGGATACACTGAAGCTTTCTTT. The whole variable domain, filled in from reference TRBV19 and TRBJ1-1, reads DGGITQSPKYLFRKEGQNVTLSCEQNLNHDAMYWYRQDPGQGLRLIYYSQIVNDFQKGDIAEGYSVSREKKESFPLTVTSAQKNPTAFYLCASSMGTGGYTEAFFGQGTRLTVV.

The genes are TRBV21-1 and TRBJ1-1; the tabulated D call, TRBD1, remains unverified against the DNA. TRBV21-1 is a recognized pseudogene. This CDR3 is built from 14 residues. CDR3: CASIRDKLNTEAFF. CDR3 bases: TGTGCCAGCATAAGGGACAAATTGAACACTGAAGCTTTCTTT.

The gene calls are TRBV18 and TRBJ1-1; unclear D gene. The V end was cut by 3 bases, the J end by 2 bases, with 10 bases between. This CDR3 region has 14 residues. CDR1 KGHSH and CDR2 LQKENI come from the germline V gene. In nucleotides, the CDR3 is TGTGCCAGCTCACCGAGGACTGACAACACTGAAGCTTTCTTT. Its translation is CASSPRTDNTEAFF.

A note on this clone: The same CDR3 also results from other DNA sequences found in this sample. The chain has TRBV5-1 and TRBJ2-7; 8 nucleotides align to TRBD1. Germline CDR1 reads SGHRS; CDR2 reads YFSETQ. The V segment lost 5 bases and the J segment 1 base; nucleotides outside the gene matches: 2. The CDR3 is made up of 13 amino acids. The chain's CDR3 is CASRRTGSYEQYF. Here the CDR3 DNA reads TGCGCCAGCAGACGGACAGGGTCCTACGAGCAGTACTTC.